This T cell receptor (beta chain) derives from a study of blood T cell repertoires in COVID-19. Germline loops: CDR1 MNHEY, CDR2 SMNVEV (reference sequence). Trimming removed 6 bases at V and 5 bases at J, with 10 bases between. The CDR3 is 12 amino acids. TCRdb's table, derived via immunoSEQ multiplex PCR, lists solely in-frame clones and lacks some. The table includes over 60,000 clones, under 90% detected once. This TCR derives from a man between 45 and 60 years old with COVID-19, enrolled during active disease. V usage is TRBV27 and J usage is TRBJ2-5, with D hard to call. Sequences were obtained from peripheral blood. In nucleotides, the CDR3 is TGTGCCAGCAGATTGAATCAGGAGACCCAGTACTTC. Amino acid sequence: CASRLNQETQYF.